This T cell receptor (beta chain) derives from a study of response to subunit inactivated influenza vaccine. A few counts support this clonotype. This CDR3 spans 18 amino acids. Trimming took 6 bases from V and 2 from J, leaving 22 bases between them. Per the germline V gene, CDR1 is MNHEY and CDR2 is SMNVEV (reference sequence). Each CDR3 protein is one row after TCRdb ran MiXCR on the RT-PCR reads. The sample contains about 520,000 distinct CDR3 sequences, about 25% of which appear only once. Source: CD4+ T cells sorted from PBMCs, taken around 5 days after vaccination. The receptor comes from a man aged 50-60 years who received an inactivated influenza vaccine. V and J are TRBV27 and TRBJ2-2, with D maybe TRBD1 (7 bases). Here the CDR3 reads CASSSLGGTAYNTGELFF. CDR3 in DNA: TGTGCCAGCAGCTCACTAGGGGGGACAGCCTATAACACCGGGGAGCTGTTTTTT.